The 17 T cell receptor beta chains in this list originate from one sample, sequenced in a study of shared clonotypes between healthy human individuals. Clones were sequenced by immunoSEQ multiplex PCR, and TCRdb holds only the in-frame ones, with some missing. The table lists 1.5 million to 2.5 million clones, just under 95% of them singletons. CD8 cells classed as naive were CD45RO-negative and positively selected for CCR7, excluding terminally differentiated effector memory CD45RA+ cells. Sequencing was done on a sample of naive CD8+ T cells sorted from blood. These receptors all stem from a man aged 18 to 29 in good health.

This chain joins TRBV7-6 and TRBJ1-4; the match to TRBD1 covers 9 bases. The germline V gene has CDR1 SGHVS and CDR2 FNYEAQ. There are 15 residues in the CDR3. V was clipped by 2 bases and J by 6 bases; unmatched bases: 4. CDR3 region: CASSLSWTGDEKLFF. CDR3 coding DNA: TGTGCCAGCAGCTTATCATGGACAGGGGATGAAAAACTGTTTTTT.

The chain has TRBV5-6 and TRBJ2-3; TRBD1 or TRBD2 may be the D gene (6 bases each). CDR3 length equals 17 residues. The V end lost 4 bases, the J end lost 0 bases, and 18 bases lay between the germline ends. Germline V gene lookup returns CDR1 SGHDT and CDR2 YYEEEE. The CDR3 is CASSPWGAATSTDTQYF. The CDR3 DNA is TGTGCCAGCAGCCCCTGGGGGGCAGCGACTAGCACAGATACGCAGTATTTT.

This clone was seen just once. The genes are TRBV13 and TRBJ1-2; possible D gene TRBD1, 5 bases. V lost 4 bases to trimming and J lost 6 bases, with 18 bases between them. The CDR3 is 15 amino acids. Germline lookup yields CDR1 PRHDT and CDR2 FYEKMQ (reference sequence). The CDR3 nucleotides read TGTGCCAGCAGCTATAGGGACTCTTCAGTGAATGGCTACACCTTC. Protein product: CASSYRDSSVNGYTF.

The genes are TRBV5-4 and TRBJ1-5; the D gene is possibly TRBD1 (5 bases). Germline values: CDR1 SGHNT, CDR2 YYREEE (reference sequence). Trimming removed 2 bases from V and 1 base from J, with 7 bases in between. The CDR3 is 14 residues long. The CDR3, as DNA: TGTGCCAGCAGCTTCGGGGGAAGCAATCAGCCCCAGCATTTT. Translating gives CASSFGGSNQPQHF.

In regard to this clone: The identical CDR3 is also encoded by other nucleotide sequences in the sample. As DNA, the CDR3 is TGTGCCAGCAGCTTGTGGGGCGGGAGCACAGATACGCAGTATTTT. Translated: CASSLWGGSTDTQYF. The V call is TRBV5-6, the J call TRBJ2-3; D is perhaps TRBD1 or TRBD2 (5 bases each). The V end lost 1 base, the J end lost 0 bases, and 9 bases lay between the germline ends. Germline loops: CDR1 SGHDT, CDR2 YYEEEE. The CDR3 has 15 residues. The full variable domain, in which reference TRBV5-6 and TRBJ2-3 provide the parts outside the CDR3, is DAGVTQSPTHLIKTRGQQVTLRCSPKSGHDTVSWYQQALGQGPQFIFQYYEEEERQRGNFPDRFSGHQFPNYSSELNVNALLLGDSALYLCASSLWGGSTDTQYFGPGTRLTVL.

Concerning this clone: Additional DNA sequences in this sample encode the identical CDR3. The chain carries TRBV5-6 and TRBJ2-7; tentative D call: TRBD2 (5 bases). Trimming shortened V by 0 bases and J by 0 bases, and 13 bases separated the two germline ends. The CDR3 consists of 16 residues. Germline assignment: CDR1 SGHDT and CDR2 YYEEEE. The CDR3 DNA reads TGTGCCAGCAGCTTGGAGGCGGGCTACAGCTCCTACGAGCAGTACTTC. Translation gives CASSLEAGYSSYEQYF.

This sequence joins TRBV29-1 and TRBJ1-2, with no clear D. CDR1 and CDR2 from the germline V gene are SQVTM and ANQGSEA. This CDR3 is 11 amino acids long. Deletions cut 2 bases from V and 6 bases from J, with 7 bases between. DNA for the CDR3: TGCAGCGTTGAAAAACGGGATGGCTACACCTTC. This translates into CSVEKRDGYTF.

V usage is TRBV7-9 and J usage is TRBJ2-7; 9 bases map to TRBD1. V trimming: 5 bases; J trimming: 5 bases; junction bases outside the gene matches: 13. Germline V gene data show CDR1 as SEHNR and CDR2 as FQNEAQ (reference sequence). This CDR3 contains 16 residues. CDR3: CASSPTRGQGVDEQYF. As DNA, the CDR3 is TGTGCCAGCAGCCCGACTAGGGGACAGGGAGTCGACGAGCAGTACTTC.

The CDR3 sequence is CASSPDPPYNEQFF. CDR3 coding DNA: TGTGCCAGCAGCCCCGATCCCCCCTACAATGAGCAGTTCTTC. The V and J genes are TRBV14 and TRBJ2-1; D is unclear. The V gene lost 4 bases and the J gene lost 2 bases, with 9 bases spanning the gap. This CDR3 comprises 14 residues. Germline loops: CDR1 SGHDN, CDR2 FVKESK.

The chain combines TRBV9 with TRBJ1-5; D is undetermined. This CDR3 is built from 16 residues. Trimming left V 5 bases short and J 0 bases short, with 15 bases between. Germline values: CDR1 SGDLS, CDR2 YYNGEE. CDR3 in DNA: TGTGCCAGCAGAACCCAAGCGGGAAATAGCAATCAGCCCCAGCATTTT. Translated: CASRTQAGNSNQPQHF.

V and J are TRBV6-5 and TRBJ1-6; D gene ambiguous. The CDR3 is made up of 11 amino acids. CDR1 and CDR2 from the germline V gene are MNHEY and SVGAGI. V was shortened by 1 base and J by 10 bases, with 2 bases between the two germline ends. The CDR3 sequence: CASSYYSPLHF. The CDR3 nucleotides read TGTGCCAGCAGTTACTACTCACCCCTCCACTTT.

The chain carries TRBV6-1 and TRBJ2-7; D uncertain. This CDR3 contains 10 residues. The germline CDR1 and CDR2 sequences are MNHNS and SASEGT. Trimming shortened V by 7 bases and J by 1 base, and 2 bases separated the two germline ends. CDR3 in amino acids: CASKSYEQYF. The CDR3 nucleotides are TGTGCCAGCAAATCCTACGAGCAGTACTTC.

The chain recombines TRBV27 with TRBJ2-1, with D maybe TRBD2 (6 bases). Germline V gene data show CDR1 as MNHEY and CDR2 as SMNVEV (reference sequence). Trimming left V 4 bases short and J 8 bases short, with 21 bases between. There are 16 residues in the CDR3. The CDR3 sequence is CASSSSWGEVIDEQFF. The CDR3 DNA sequence: TGTGCCAGCAGTTCGTCCTGGGGGGAGGTGATCGATGAGCAGTTCTTC.

The V call is TRBV9, the J call TRBJ2-3; D may be TRBD1 or TRBD2 (5 bases each). Germline loops: CDR1 SGDLS, CDR2 YYNGEE. The V and J ends lost 4 bases and 2 bases respectively, with 11 bases between them. The CDR3 covers 14 residues. The CDR3 loop reads CASSPGDVTDTQYF. The CDR3 DNA is TGTGCCAGCAGCCCCGGGGACGTCACAGATACGCAGTATTTT.

The chain recombines TRBV23-1 with TRBJ1-1; D is unresolved. TRBV23-1 is designated an ORF whose function remains uncertain. CDR3 length equals 12 residues. Trimming shortened V by 4 bases and J by 7 bases, and 10 bases separated the two germline ends. The DNA of the CDR3 is TGCGCCAGCAGTCGGAGACTTGGTGAAGCTTTCTTT. Translating gives CASSRRLGEAFF.

This sequence joins TRBV2 and TRBJ2-1; 10 nucleotides agree with TRBD2. CDR3 length: 16 residues. The germline V gene has CDR1 SNHLY and CDR2 FYNNEI. The junction had 13 bases not matched to a gene; V was cut back by 6 bases and J by 8 bases. Here the CDR3 reads CASRPVAGGLYDEQFF. CDR3 DNA: TGTGCCAGCAGGCCCGTAGCGGGGGGTCTTTACGATGAGCAGTTCTTC.

CDR3 protein: CASRQAISDTEAFF. The CDR3, as DNA: TGCGCCAGCAGACAGGCCATAAGTGATACTGAAGCTTTCTTT. This chain links TRBV4-1 with TRBJ1-1; weak D call: TRBD1 (5 bases). This CDR3 is 14 amino acids long. The V end was cut by 6 bases, the J end by 5 bases, with 16 bases between. Germline values: CDR1 MGHRA, CDR2 YSYEKL.